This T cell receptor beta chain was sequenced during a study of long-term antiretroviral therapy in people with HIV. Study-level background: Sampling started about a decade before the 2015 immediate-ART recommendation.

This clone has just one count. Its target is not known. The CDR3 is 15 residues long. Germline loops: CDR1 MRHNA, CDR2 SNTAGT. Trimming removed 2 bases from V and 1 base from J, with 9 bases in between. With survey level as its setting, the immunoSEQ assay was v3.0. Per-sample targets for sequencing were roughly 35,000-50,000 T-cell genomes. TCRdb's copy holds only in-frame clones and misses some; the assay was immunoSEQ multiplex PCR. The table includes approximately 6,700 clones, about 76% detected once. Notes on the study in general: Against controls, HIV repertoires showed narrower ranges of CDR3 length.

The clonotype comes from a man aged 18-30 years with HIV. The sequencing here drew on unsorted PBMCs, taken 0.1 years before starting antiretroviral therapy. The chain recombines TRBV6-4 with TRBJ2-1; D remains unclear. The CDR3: CASSDRDTSYNEQFF. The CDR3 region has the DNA TGTGCCAGCAGTGACAGAGACACATCCTACAATGAGCAGTTCTTC.